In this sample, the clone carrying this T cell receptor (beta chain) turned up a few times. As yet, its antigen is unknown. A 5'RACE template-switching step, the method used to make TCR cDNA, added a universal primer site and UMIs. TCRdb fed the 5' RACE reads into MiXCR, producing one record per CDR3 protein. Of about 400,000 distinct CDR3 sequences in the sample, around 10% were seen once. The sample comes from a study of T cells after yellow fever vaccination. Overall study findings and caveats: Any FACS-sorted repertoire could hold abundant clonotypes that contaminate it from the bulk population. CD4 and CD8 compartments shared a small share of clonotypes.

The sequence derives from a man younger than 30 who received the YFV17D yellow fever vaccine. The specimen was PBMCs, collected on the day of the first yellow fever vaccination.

The CDR3 reads CSAVMGTASYEQYF. CDR3 in DNA: TGCAGTGCCGTTATGGGGACCGCGTCCTACGAGCAGTACTTC. The V call is TRBV20-1, the J call TRBJ2-7; either TRBD1 or TRBD2 may supply D (5 bases each). The germline V gene has CDR1 DFQATT and CDR2 SNEGSKA (reference sequence). Trimming removed 6 bases from V and 1 base from J, with 16 bases in between. The CDR3 length is 14 residues.